The 29 T cell receptor beta chains below come from one sample, sequenced in a study of identical twins. Each CDR3 protein gets one entry after TCRdb re-called the 5' RACE reads with MiXCR. The sample shows 1.5 million or so distinct CDR3 sequences, about 32% of them seen only once. Sequencing was carried out using cord blood. These TCRs come from a newborn girl in good health.

This clonotype was detected many times. The chain joins TRBV5-1 to TRBJ2-3; tentative D call: TRBD2 (5 bases). The V end lost 3 bases, the J end lost 2 bases, and 13 bases lay between the germline ends. The germline V gene has CDR1 SGHRS and CDR2 YFSETQ. The CDR3 runs 15 residues. CDR3 nucleotides: TGCGCCAGCAGCTGGAAGCGGACCTACACAGATACGCAGTATTTT. Encoded protein: CASSWKRTYTDTQYF.

The chain employs TRBV5-1 and TRBJ2-1; D unresolved. There are 16 residues in the CDR3. Germline values: CDR1 SGHRS, CDR2 YFSETQ. V lost 0 bases to trimming and J lost 0 bases, with 10 bases between them. In DNA, the CDR3 is TGCGCCAGCAGCTTGGTACCCTCCAGCTCCTACAATGAGCAGTTCTTC. Amino acids: CASSLVPSSSYNEQFF.

This clonotype was observed many times. The V gene is TRBV5-1, the J gene TRBJ2-3, with D unresolved. This CDR3 is 12 amino acids long. Germline V lookup: CDR1 SGHRS, CDR2 YFSETQ. Trimming stripped 7 bases from V and 3 bases from J, with 9 bases between. DNA of the CDR3: TGCGCCAGCCGTCTAGAAACAGATACGCAGTATTTT. Translation gives CASRLETDTQYF.

This clonotype came up a few times. V and J are TRBV29-1 and TRBJ1-2; possibly TRBD1 for D (6 bases). Germline CDR1 and CDR2: SQVTM and ANQGSEA. Trimming removed 1 base at V and 4 bases at J, with 13 bases between. The CDR3 consists of 14 residues. This CDR3 is CSVEGGPGLYGYTF. The CDR3 DNA is TGCAGCGTTGAAGGGGGGCCTGGGCTCTATGGCTACACCTTC.

The genes are TRBV20-1 and TRBJ2-3; TRBD1 matches at 7 bases. The CDR3 is made up of 16 amino acids. V gave up 1 base and J gave up 1 base; unmatched junction bases: 8. The V gene's germline CDR1 is DFQATT and CDR2 SNEGSKA (reference sequence). CDR3 amino acids: CSARAHRGTGTDTQYF. The CDR3 nucleotides are TGCAGTGCTAGAGCCCATAGGGGGACAGGCACAGATACGCAGTATTTT.

This clonotype has more than one count but fewer than ten. The rearrangement joins TRBV2 to TRBJ2-1; possible D gene TRBD2, 5 bases. Germline CDR1 reads SNHLY; CDR2 reads FYNNEI. Trimming pared 2 bases from V and 5 bases from J, leaving 13 bases between. CDR3 size: 15 residues. CDR3 loop: CASSETSRPHNEQFF. For the CDR3, the DNA is TGTGCCAGCAGTGAAACTAGTAGGCCACACAATGAGCAGTTCTTC. Full variable domain (outside the CDR3, taken from reference TRBV2 and TRBJ2-1): EPEVTQTPSHQVTQMGQEVILRCVPISNHLYFYWYRQILGQKVEFLVSFYNNEISEKSEIFDDQFSVERPDGSNFTLKIRSTKLEDSAMYFCASSETSRPHNEQFFGPGTRLTVL.

This clonotype appeared a few times. CDR3 DNA sequence: TGTGCCAGCAGCTTGTTATGGTCGGACAGGGCTTATGGCTACACCTTC. It yields the protein CASSLLWSDRAYGYTF. The chain links TRBV7-2 to TRBJ1-2; 8 nucleotides align to TRBD1. The CDR3 totals 16 residues. J lost 5 bases, V lost 3 bases, and 11 bases had no gene match. In germline, CDR1 is SGHTA, CDR2 FQGNSA.

In this sample, this clonotype turned up many times. The chain is built from TRBV10-3 and TRBJ2-7; 7 positions match TRBD2. CDR1 ENHRY and CDR2 SYGVKD come from the germline V gene. There are 13 residues in the CDR3. V lost 4 bases, J lost 2 bases, and 2 bases stayed unmatched. CDR3 coding DNA: TGTGCCATCAGTGCTAGCGGAACCTACGAGCAGTACTTC. The encoded protein is CAISASGTYEQYF.

This rearrangement joins TRBV6-6 to TRBJ1-6; D is undetermined. Germline values: CDR1 MNHNY, CDR2 SVGAGI (reference sequence). The CDR3 has 15 amino acids. Trimming cost V 0 bases and J 8 bases, with 11 bases left between them. The CDR3 region has the DNA TGTGCCAGCAGTTACTCACCCAACGGCGATTCACCCCTCCACTTT. Translated: CASSYSPNGDSPLHF.

This clonotype was recorded only once. The V gene is TRBV21-1, the J gene TRBJ1-6. TRBV21-1 counts as a pseudogene. CDR3 length: 16 residues. The CDR3, as DNA: TGTGCCAGCAGCAAAGGGTGGGGTCAAGAGGATTCACCCCTCCACTTT. Its protein is CASSKGWGQEDSPLHF.

This clonotype was found a few times. The V call is TRBV7-2, the J call TRBJ1-4, with TRBD1 as a possible D gene (5 bases). The CDR3 covers 14 residues. V was clipped by 3 bases and J by 8 bases, with 13 bases between them. Per the germline V gene, CDR1 is SGHTA and CDR2 is FQGNSA. CDR3 protein: CASSLWRGGEKLFF. CDR3 sequence (DNA): TGTGCCAGCAGCTTGTGGAGGGGAGGGGAAAAACTGTTTTTT.

V and J are TRBV18 and TRBJ1-5; 8 bases map to TRBD1. Trimming removed 3 bases from V and 4 bases from J; junction bases left unmatched: 5. The V gene's germline CDR1 is KGHSH and CDR2 LQKENI. The CDR3 runs to 15 residues. For the CDR3, the DNA is TGTGCCAGCTCACCGAAGACAGGGGTAAATCAGCCCCAGCATTTT. Its translation is CASSPKTGVNQPQHF.

This clonotype turned up a few times. The chain uses TRBV6-5 and TRBJ1-2; D uncertain. CDR3 length: 15 residues. In germline, CDR1 is MNHEY, CDR2 SVGAGI. Trimming removed 5 bases at V and 3 bases at J, with 16 bases between. This chain's CDR3 is CASSRRKDPYYGYTF. The CDR3 DNA reads as TGTGCCAGCAGTCGTCGAAAGGACCCCTACTATGGCTACACCTTC.

This clonotype has just a few counts. The chain recombines TRBV20-1 with TRBJ2-3; 12 bases are shared with TRBD2. V was pared by 5 bases and J by 6 bases, with 6 bases of the junction left unmatched. Per the germline V gene, CDR1 is DFQATT and CDR2 is SNEGSKA (reference sequence). This CDR3 is built from 14 residues. Here the CDR3 DNA reads TGCAGTGCTTCGACTAGCGGGAGATCGGATACGCAGTATTTT. It specifies CSASTSGRSDTQYF.

This clonotype was found a few times. The J gene is TRBJ2-7, the V gene TRBV10-3; 7 bases agree with TRBD2. V lost 0 bases and J lost 2; bases outside the gene matches: 1. This CDR3 is built from 14 residues. CDR1 and CDR2 (germline): ENHRY, SYGVKD. As DNA, the CDR3 is TGTGCCATCAGTGAGTCCGGGGGGACCTACGAGCAGTACTTC. Its translation: CAISESGGTYEQYF.

This clonotype has just a few counts. The CDR3 bases are TGTGCCAGCAGCTTAGAGACAGGGGATACGCAGTATTTT. This sequence encodes CASSLETGDTQYF. The chain couples TRBV7-9 to TRBJ2-3; 7 nucleotides align to TRBD1. This CDR3 spans 13 amino acids. Germline trimming cut 1 base from V and 6 bases from J; bases unmatched to any gene: 1. Germline CDR1 reads SEHNR; CDR2 reads FQNEAQ (reference sequence).

This clonotype was detected only a few times. V and J are TRBV25-1 and TRBJ2-1; possible D gene TRBD1, 5 bases. Germline CDR1 MGHDK, CDR2 SYGVNS. This CDR3 is built from 15 residues. V lost 4 bases and J lost 7, with 17 bases in between. CDR3 nucleotides: TGTGCCAGCAGTGCACAGGCGGCCCTACGTAATGAGCAGTTCTTC. Its translation: CASSAQAALRNEQFF. The variable domain in full, with the rest retrieved from reference TRBV25-1 and TRBJ2-1, is EADIYQTPRYLVIGTGKKITLECSQTMGHDKMYWYQQDPGMELHLIHYSYGVNSTEKGDLSSESTVSRIRTEHFPLTLESARPSHTSQYLCASSAQAALRNEQFFGPGTRLTVL.

To note about this clonotype: The junction differs from germline at one of its ends, possibly a read error. This chain connects TRBV7-7 to TRBJ2-3; a weak D match, TRBD2 (5 bases). This CDR3 region has 14 residues. Per the germline V gene, CDR1 is SSHAT and CDR2 is FNYEAQ (reference sequence). CDR3 residues: CASSLLGQTDTQYF. In DNA form, the CDR3 reads TGTGCTAGCAGCTTACTAGGGCAAACAGATACGCAGTATTTT.

This clonotype was found a few times. This chain links TRBV6-5 with TRBJ2-1; 7 nucleotides line up with TRBD1. The V gene's germline CDR1 is MNHEY and CDR2 SVGAGI. J gave up 9 bases and V 6 bases, and 8 bases lay outside the gene matches. The CDR3 runs to 13 residues. The CDR3 protein is CASRSTGVGEQFF. The CDR3 DNA sequence: TGTGCCAGCAGATCTACAGGGGTAGGTGAGCAGTTCTTC.

The V gene is TRBV9, the J gene TRBJ1-2, with D uncertain. From germline, CDR1 is SGDLS and CDR2 YYNGEE. The CDR3 loop spans 13 amino acids. V was clipped by 0 bases and J by 2 bases, with 5 bases between them. CDR3 nucleotides: TGTGCCAGCAGCGTAGTCAAAAACTATGGCTACACCTTC. This encodes CASSVVKNYGYTF.

This sequence joins TRBV24-1 and TRBJ2-3; 10 bases are a match to TRBD2. CDR1 is KGHDR, CDR2 SFDVKD, per germline. V was pared by 1 base and J by 6 bases, with 0 bases of the junction left unmatched. The CDR3 consists of 14 residues. CDR3 in DNA: TGTGCCACCAGTGATTTTAGCGGGAGGGATACGCAGTATTTT. It codes for CATSDFSGRDTQYF.

The CDR3 DNA sequence: TGCAGTGTTTACCCGAATCTACAGAACACCGGGGAGCTGTTTTTT. Amino acids: CSVYPNLQNTGELFF. The chain combines TRBV20-1 with TRBJ2-2; D is undetermined. In germline, CDR1 is DFQATT, CDR2 SNEGSKA (reference sequence). This CDR3 is 15 amino acids long. V dropped 7 bases and J dropped 1 base, with 16 bases sitting between them.

Only a few counts were recorded for this clonotype. The chain has TRBV20-1 and TRBJ2-1, with 14 bases identical to TRBD2. This CDR3 has 16 residues. The V gene's germline CDR1 is DFQATT and CDR2 SNEGSKA (reference sequence). After removal of 6 bases from V and 0 bases from J, the junction contained 4 bases not matched to a gene. CDR3 DNA: TGCAGTGCCCGGGGACTAGCGGGAGTCTCCTACAATGAGCAGTTCTTC. Its protein product is CSARGLAGVSYNEQFF.

The V gene is TRBV20-1, the J gene TRBJ1-5; D possibly corresponds to TRBD1 (5 bases). Trimming stripped 6 bases from V and 2 bases from J, with 11 bases between. Germline-derived CDR1 and CDR2 are DFQATT and SNEGSKA (reference sequence). This CDR3 has 13 residues. Here the CDR3 reads CSALKGGNQPQHF. CDR3 DNA: TGCAGTGCCTTAAAAGGGGGCAATCAGCCCCAGCATTTT.

The chain is built from TRBV13 and TRBJ2-4, with 8 bases matching TRBD1. From germline, CDR1 is PRHDT and CDR2 FYEKMQ (reference sequence). V shed 3 bases, J shed 0 bases, and the junction held 7 bases outside the gene matches. The CDR3 length is 17 residues. The CDR3 here is CASSLGDRGIAKNIQYF. Here the CDR3 DNA reads TGTGCCAGCAGCTTGGGAGACAGGGGTATAGCCAAAAACATTCAGTACTTC.

This clonotype was detected only a few times. This chain connects TRBV4-1 to TRBJ2-7; D is perhaps TRBD2 (7 bases). The V end was cut by 0 bases, the J end by 0 bases, with 9 bases between. Germline V gene lookup returns CDR1 MGHRA and CDR2 YSYEKL. This CDR3 has 15 residues. The DNA of the CDR3 is TGCGCCAGCAGCCAAGACGGGGGGCGCTCCTACGAGCAGTACTTC. As protein: CASSQDGGRSYEQYF.

This rearrangement joins TRBV12-3 or TRBV12-4 to TRBJ2-3, with 7 bases aligning to TRBD2. The V and J ends lost 7 bases and 5 bases, in that order; junction bases with no gene match: 9. This CDR3 comprises 14 residues. DNA of the CDR3: TGTGCCAGCATTTTTGCGGGAGCGCTAGATACGCAGTATTTT. Translating gives CASIFAGALDTQYF.

This clonotype was counted only a few times. The DNA for the CDR3 is TGCGCCAGCACAGGGACTGGTCTTAGCTATGGCTACACCTTC. Translation: CASTGTGLSYGYTF. This rearrangement joins TRBV5-1 to TRBJ1-2; D is perhaps TRBD1 (5 bases). Trimming left V 6 bases short and J 4 bases short, with 16 bases between. Germline values: CDR1 SGHRS, CDR2 YFSETQ. The CDR3 consists of 14 residues.

This sequence joins TRBV3-1 and TRBJ2-3; no clear D gene. V lost 1 base and J 6 bases, leaving 8 bases between the germline ends. The CDR3 spans 13 residues. Germline loops: CDR1 LGHDT, CDR2 YNNKEL (reference sequence). CDR3 sequence reads: CASSQVARDTQYF. The CDR3 DNA follows: TGTGCCAGCAGCCAAGTGGCAAGGGATACGCAGTATTTT.